These 6 T cell receptor beta chains came from one sample sequenced in a study of T-cell reconstitution after alpha-beta-depleted transplantation in children. Study-level results: Once a year had passed after transplant, T-cell counts and diversity came mostly from newly produced T cells.

Preparation of the TCRbeta library used unique molecular identifiers. TCRdb re-derived calls from the PCR reads in MiXCR, one entry per CDR3 protein. The table shows a few hundred thousand distinct CDR3 sequences, with approximately 7.3% occurring only once. Antigens for these TCRs are unknown. Sequencing used peripheral blood, obtained 360 days after TCRalphabeta/CD19-depleted stem cell transplant. The receptors here all came from a female patient aged 2-10 years who had a stem cell transplant for Fanconi anemia, so the T cells may come from the graft donor.

This clonotype was counted many times. The chain recombines TRBV5-1 with TRBJ2-7; TRBD2 matches 15 bases. J lost 1 base, V lost 5 bases, and 7 bases had no gene match. The germline V gene has CDR1 SGHRS and CDR2 YFSETQ. The CDR3 sequence is 17 residues long. CDR3 coding DNA: TGCGCCAGCAGGAGAGGACTAGCGGGAGGGCCATCCTACGAGCAGTACTTC. Its translation: CASRRGLAGGPSYEQYF.

This clonotype was seen repeatedly, ten times or more. J is TRBJ2-1 and V is TRBV7-9; no reliable D call. V was cut by 9 bases and J by 4 bases, with 13 bases left in between. Germline CDR1 is SEHNR and CDR2 is FQNEAQ (reference sequence). The CDR3 contains 13 residues. CDR3 residues: CASLSPQYNEQFF. The CDR3 DNA is TGTGCCAGTCTAAGCCCCCAATACAATGAGCAGTTCTTC.

The V and J genes are TRBV18 and TRBJ2-1; 10 positions agree with TRBD2. CDR1 KGHSH and CDR2 LQKENI come from the germline V gene. Trimming cost V 5 bases and J 5 bases; bases outside gene matches: 3. This CDR3 comprises 14 residues. This CDR3 reads CASSGLAVNNEQFF. Here the CDR3 DNA reads TGTGCCAGCTCAGGACTAGCGGTGAACAATGAGCAGTTCTTC.

This clonotype was seen ten or more times. The chain employs TRBV5-4 and TRBJ2-7, with 13 bases identical to TRBD2. J was trimmed by 4 bases and V by 4 bases; bases with no gene match: 8. The CDR3 contains 16 residues. CDR1 and CDR2 (germline): SGHNT, YYREEE (reference sequence). CDR3 sequence (DNA): TGTGCCAGCAGCCCGGGACTAGCGGGACTCCGATACGAGCAGTACTTC. This encodes CASSPGLAGLRYEQYF.

The table lists this clonotype with many counts. This chain connects TRBV9 to TRBJ2-3; TRBD2 matches at 8 bases. Per the germline V gene, CDR1 is SGDLS and CDR2 is YYNGEE. The CDR3 sequence is 16 residues long. Trimming cost V 0 bases and J 6 bases; bases outside gene matches: 9. CDR3 region: CASSVATGTRLDTQYF. The DNA for the CDR3 is TGTGCCAGCAGCGTAGCCACCGGGACTAGGTTGGATACGCAGTATTTT.

This clonotype was seen a handful of times. J is TRBJ2-5 and V is TRBV5-1; 13 bases agree with TRBD2. CDR3 length: 17 amino acids. Germline CDR1 SGHRS, CDR2 YFSETQ. The V segment lost 4 bases and the J segment 0 bases; nucleotides outside the gene matches: 6. The CDR3 loop is CASSHLGLAGYQETQYF. The CDR3 DNA follows: TGCGCCAGCAGCCACCTGGGACTAGCGGGGTACCAAGAGACCCAGTACTTC. Full variable domain (rest looked up from reference TRBV5-1 and TRBJ2-5): KAGVTQTPRYLIKTRGQQVTLSCSPISGHRSVSWYQQTPGQGLQFLFEYFSETQRNKGNFPGRFSGRQFSNSRSEMNVSTLELGDSALYLCASSHLGLAGYQETQYFGPGTRLLVL.